Presented here are 19 T cell receptor beta chains from one specimen sequenced in a study of shared clonotypes between healthy human individuals. Generated by immunoSEQ multiplex PCR, the TCRdb table keeps only in-frame clones and is missing some. The table records 470,000 or so clones, about 78% of them present only once. Specimen: PBMCs. The source is a woman in her forties in good health. Some clones in this sample may be carry-over from other donors' samples.

Notes on this clone: The junction departs from germline at one end; a sequencing error may be responsible. The chain couples TRBV15 to TRBJ2-7; the D gene is possibly TRBD2 (6 bases). CDR1 is LNHNV and CDR2 is YYDKDF in the germline V gene (reference sequence). There are 12 residues in the CDR3. The DNA of the CDR3 is TGTGCCACCAGCCGGGACTTCTACGGGCAGTACTTC. Translation gives CATSRDFYGQYF.

This CDR3 reads CASSPLSGRVLNEQFF. The DNA of the CDR3 is TGTGCCAGCTCACCTCTTAGCGGGAGGGTTTTAAATGAGCAGTTCTTC. This chain uses TRBV18 with TRBJ2-1, with TRBD2 identical over 11 bases. The CDR3 consists of 16 residues. Per germline, CDR1 KGHSH and CDR2 LQKENI. After removal of 3 bases from V and 7 bases from J, the junction contained 8 bases not matched to a gene.

This chain connects TRBV15 to TRBJ1-3; D gene unclear. Trimming took 0 bases from V and 2 from J, leaving 8 bases between them. CDR3 length: 15 residues. In germline, CDR1 is LNHNV, CDR2 YYDKDF (reference sequence). CDR3 nucleotides: TGTGCCACCAGCAGAGACGGGTTACCTGGAAACACCATATATTTT. Translation: CATSRDGLPGNTIYF.

This chain joins TRBV10-2 and TRBJ2-1; 8 bases are a match to TRBD2. Trimming took 4 bases from V and 4 from J; bases not matched to a gene: 3. The CDR3 spans 14 residues. Germline V gives CDR1 WSHSY, CDR2 SAAADI. The CDR3 coding sequence is TGCGCCAGCAGTGTCGGGAGGGAGTACAATGAGCAGTTCTTC. As protein: CASSVGREYNEQFF.

CDR3 sequence: CASSTGTPSTDTQYF. The DNA for the CDR3 is TGTGCCAGCAGTACCGGGACACCTAGCACAGATACGCAGTATTTT. The rearrangement links TRBV27 to TRBJ2-3, with a possible D match to TRBD1 (6 bases). Trimming pared 5 bases from V and 0 bases from J, leaving 12 bases between. Germline CDR1 MNHEY, CDR2 SMNVEV (reference sequence). The CDR3 consists of 15 residues.

This clone occurred a few times. The V call is TRBV27, the J call TRBJ2-3, with D unresolved. The CDR3 sequence is 11 residues long. Trimming left V 6 bases short and J 4 bases short, with 5 bases between. Germline V gene data show CDR1 as MNHEY and CDR2 as SMNVEV (reference sequence). The CDR3 bases are TGTGCCAGCAGGCGACCAGATACGCAGTATTTT. Its translation: CASRRPDTQYF.

The rearrangement links TRBV28 to TRBJ1-5; no definite D call. Trimming left V 2 bases short and J 4 bases short, with 3 bases between. Germline-derived CDR1 and CDR2 are MDHEN and SYDVKM. There are 12 residues in the CDR3. As DNA, the CDR3 is TGTGCCAGCAGTTTAAAGAATCAGCCCCAGCATTTT. Protein sequence: CASSLKNQPQHF.

The chain recombines TRBV11-2 with TRBJ2-7; TRBD2 matches 12 bases. Germline V gives CDR1 SGHAT, CDR2 FQNNGV. CDR3 length: 18 amino acids. V gave up 0 bases and J gave up 0 bases; unmatched junction bases: 6. The chain's CDR3 is CASSLDETSGSPSYEQYF. DNA for the CDR3: TGTGCCAGCAGCTTAGATGAGACTAGCGGGAGCCCCTCCTACGAGCAGTACTTC. The full variable domain, in which reference TRBV11-2 and TRBJ2-7 provide the parts outside the CDR3, is EAGVAQSPRYKIIEKRQSVAFWCNPISGHATLYWYQQILGQGPKLLIQFQNNGVVDDSQLPKDRFSAERLKGVDSTLKIQPAKLEDSAVYLCASSLDETSGSPSYEQYFGPGTRLTVT.

The chain couples TRBV9 to TRBJ2-1; 7 nucleotides agree with TRBD2. CDR1 is SGDLS and CDR2 is YYNGEE in the germline V gene. After removal of 4 bases from V and 8 bases from J, the junction contained 9 bases not matched to a gene. CDR3 size: 14 residues. CDR3 protein: CASSPWTRQDEQFF. CDR3 DNA sequence: TGTGCCAGCAGCCCATGGACTAGGCAGGATGAGCAGTTCTTC.

The rearrangement links TRBV10-2 to TRBJ2-7; 9 bases align to TRBD1. This CDR3 contains 17 residues. With V trimmed by 0 bases and J by 1 base, 7 bases remained unmatched. The germline V gene encodes CDR1 WSHSY and CDR2 SAAADI. The CDR3 region has the DNA TGCGCCAGCAGTGAGTCAGGGCCGACAGGGGGATCCTACGAGCAGTACTTC. It yields the protein CASSESGPTGGSYEQYF.

The count of this clone is one. The V and J genes are TRBV4-2 and TRBJ2-3; D is uncertain. V lost 0 bases to trimming and J lost 3 bases, with 7 bases between them. The CDR3 covers 14 residues. Looked up from germline, CDR1 is LGHNA and CDR2 is YNFKEQ. The CDR3 region is CASSQDAKTDTQYF. In DNA, the CDR3 is TGTGCCAGCAGCCAAGATGCGAAGACAGATACGCAGTATTTT.

This sequence joins TRBV5-1 and TRBJ1-1; weak D call: TRBD1 (6 bases). In germline, CDR1 is SGHRS, CDR2 YFSETQ. Trimming took 5 bases from V and 7 from J, leaving 12 bases between them. The length of the CDR3 is 12 residues. The CDR3, as DNA: TGCGCCAGCAGGGGTACAGGGAATGAAGCTTTCTTT. Encoded protein: CASRGTGNEAFF. Looking up the rest from reference TRBV5-1 and TRBJ1-1 gives the full variable domain: KAGVTQTPRYLIKTRGQQVTLSCSPISGHRSVSWYQQTPGQGLQFLFEYFSETQRNKGNFPGRFSGRQFSNSRSEMNVSTLELGDSALYLCASRGTGNEAFFGQGTRLTVV.

A word on this clone: At one boundary the junction diverges from the germline segment, which might be a read error. The chain employs TRBV7-9 and TRBJ2-7; D might be TRBD2 (5 bases). The CDR3 runs 12 residues. Germline-derived CDR1 and CDR2 are SEHNR and FQNEAQ (reference sequence). The CDR3 bases are TGTGCCAGCAGCCTCCCTATGAGGGAGAGGCACTTC. It encodes CASSLPMRERHF.

A few counts support this clone. The chain recombines TRBV7-9 with TRBJ2-7; no firm D call. CDR1 and CDR2 (germline): SEHNR, FQNEAQ (reference sequence). Trimming removed 0 bases at V and 7 bases at J, with 13 bases between. The CDR3 consists of 14 residues. The CDR3 here is CASSLAGTLEEQYF. The CDR3 DNA is TGTGCCAGCAGCTTAGCAGGCACTCTCGAAGAGCAGTACTTC. The entire variable domain, with the rest obtained from reference TRBV7-9 and TRBJ2-7, is as follows: DTGVSQNPRHKITKRGQNVTFRCDPISEHNRLYWYRQTLGQGPEFLTYFQNEAQLEKSRLLSDRFSAERPKGSFSTLEIQRTEQGDSAMYLCASSLAGTLEEQYFGPGTRLTVT.

The chain uses TRBV7-2 and TRBJ2-4; maybe TRBD2 (7 bases). The CDR3 contains 18 residues. Germline V gene lookup returns CDR1 SGHTA and CDR2 FQGNSA. With 5 bases removed from V and 0 bases from J, the gap between germline ends came to 20 bases. The CDR3 here is CASSLTGGDYLAKNIQYF. The DNA of the CDR3 is TGTGCCAGCAGCCTGACGGGGGGCGATTACCTAGCCAAAAACATTCAGTACTTC.

This clone appeared a few times. The chain links TRBV9 to TRBJ2-5, with D possibly being TRBD1 or TRBD2 (5 bases each). CDR3 length: 14 residues. V was pared by 2 bases and J by 2 bases, with 10 bases between. Germline V gene lookup returns CDR1 SGDLS and CDR2 YYNGEE. In nucleotides, the CDR3 is TGTGCCAGCAGCGTGGGGGTTCAGCAAGAGACCCAGTACTTC. As protein: CASSVGVQQETQYF.

The CDR3 DNA reads as TGTGCCAGCAGCTCTGGGGTGCACCGGGATTATGGCTACACCTTC. It codes for CASSSGVHRDYGYTF. This rearrangement joins TRBV5-5 to TRBJ1-2; no clear D. Germline CDR1 and CDR2: SGHKS and YYEKEE (reference sequence). CDR3 length equals 15 residues. The V end lost 3 bases, the J end lost 5 bases, and 17 bases lay between the germline ends.

J is TRBJ1-4 and V is TRBV4-2; no clear D gene. This CDR3 is built from 16 residues. With 0 bases removed from V and 5 bases from J, the gap between germline ends came to 13 bases. The germline V gene has CDR1 LGHNA and CDR2 YNFKEQ. CDR3 residues: CASSQEIGVGNEKLFF. CDR3 nucleotides: TGTGCCAGCAGCCAAGAGATCGGGGTCGGGAATGAAAAACTGTTTTTT.

The J gene is TRBJ2-5, the V gene TRBV28; the match to TRBD2 covers 13 bases. CDR3 size: 15 residues. Germline CDR1 MDHEN, CDR2 SYDVKM. The trim removed 3 bases at V and 5 bases at J, leaving 3 bases unmatched. The DNA for the CDR3 is TGTGCCAGCAGTTTTGGACTAGCGGGAGTCGAGACCCAGTACTTC. Translated, it gives CASSFGLAGVETQYF.